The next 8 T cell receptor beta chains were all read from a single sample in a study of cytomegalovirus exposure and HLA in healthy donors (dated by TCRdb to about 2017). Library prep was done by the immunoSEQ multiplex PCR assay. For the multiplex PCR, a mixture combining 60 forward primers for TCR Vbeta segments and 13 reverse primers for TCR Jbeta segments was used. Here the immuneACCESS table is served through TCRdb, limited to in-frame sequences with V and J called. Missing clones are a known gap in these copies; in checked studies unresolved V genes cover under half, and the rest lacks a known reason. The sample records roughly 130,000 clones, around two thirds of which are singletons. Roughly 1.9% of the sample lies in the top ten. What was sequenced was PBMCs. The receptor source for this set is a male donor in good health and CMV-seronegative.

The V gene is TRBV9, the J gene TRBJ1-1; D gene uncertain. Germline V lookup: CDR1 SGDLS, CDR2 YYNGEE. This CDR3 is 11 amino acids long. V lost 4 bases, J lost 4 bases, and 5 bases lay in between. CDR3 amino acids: CASSPSTEAFF. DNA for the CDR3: TGTGCCAGCAGCCCATCCACTGAAGCTTTCTTT.

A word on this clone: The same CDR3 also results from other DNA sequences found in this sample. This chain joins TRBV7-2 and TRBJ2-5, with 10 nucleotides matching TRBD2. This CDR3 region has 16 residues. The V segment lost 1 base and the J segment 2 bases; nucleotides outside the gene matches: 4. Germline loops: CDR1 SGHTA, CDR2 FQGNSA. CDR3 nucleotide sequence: TGTGCCAGCAGCTTAGGGCTAGCGGGGGCACAAGAGACCCAGTACTTC. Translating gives CASSLGLAGAQETQYF.

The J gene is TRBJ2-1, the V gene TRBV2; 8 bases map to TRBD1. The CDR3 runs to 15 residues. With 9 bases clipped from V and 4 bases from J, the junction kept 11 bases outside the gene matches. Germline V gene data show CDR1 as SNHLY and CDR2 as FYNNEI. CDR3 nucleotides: TGTGCCAGTCTCCCAACAGGGGGAACATACAATGAGCAGTTCTTC. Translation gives CASLPTGGTYNEQFF.

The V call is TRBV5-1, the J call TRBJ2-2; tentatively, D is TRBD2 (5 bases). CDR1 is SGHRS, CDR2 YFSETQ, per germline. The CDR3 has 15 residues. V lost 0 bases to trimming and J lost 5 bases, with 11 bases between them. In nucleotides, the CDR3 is TGCGCCAGCAGCTTGGGTATTACGGGGACCGGGGAGCTGTTTTTT. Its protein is CASSLGITGTGELFF.

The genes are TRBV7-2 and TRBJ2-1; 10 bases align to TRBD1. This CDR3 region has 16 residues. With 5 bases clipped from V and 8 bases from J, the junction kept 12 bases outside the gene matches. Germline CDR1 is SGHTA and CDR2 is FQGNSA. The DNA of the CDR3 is TGTGCCAGCAGCCTGCACCCCCGGGACAGGGGCTATGAGCAGTTCTTC. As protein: CASSLHPRDRGYEQFF. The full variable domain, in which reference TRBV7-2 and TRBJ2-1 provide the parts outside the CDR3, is GAGVSQSPSNKVTEKGKDVELRCDPISGHTALYWYRQSLGQGLEFLIYFQGNSAPDKSGLPSDRFSAERTGGSVSTLTIQRTQQEDSAVYLCASSLHPRDRGYEQFFGPGTRLTVL.

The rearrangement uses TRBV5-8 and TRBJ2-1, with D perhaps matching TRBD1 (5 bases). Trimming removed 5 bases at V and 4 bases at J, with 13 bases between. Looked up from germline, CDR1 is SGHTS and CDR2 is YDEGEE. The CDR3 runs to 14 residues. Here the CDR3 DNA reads TGTGCCAGCAGGGAACAGGCCTTATACAATGAGCAGTTCTTC. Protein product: CASREQALYNEQFF.

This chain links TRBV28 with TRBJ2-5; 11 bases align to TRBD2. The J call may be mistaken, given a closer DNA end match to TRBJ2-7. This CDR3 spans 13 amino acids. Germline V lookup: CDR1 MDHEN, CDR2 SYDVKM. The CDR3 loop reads CASRLAGNYEQYF. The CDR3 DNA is TGTGCCAGCCGACTAGCGGGGAACTACGAGCAGTACTTC.

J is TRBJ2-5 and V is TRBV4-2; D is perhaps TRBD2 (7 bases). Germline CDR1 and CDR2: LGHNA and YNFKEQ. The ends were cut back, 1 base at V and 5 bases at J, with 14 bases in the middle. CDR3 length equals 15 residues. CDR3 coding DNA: TGTGCCAGCAGCCAAGTGAGGGGGGGGCCTGAGACCCAGTACTTC. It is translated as CASSQVRGGPETQYF.